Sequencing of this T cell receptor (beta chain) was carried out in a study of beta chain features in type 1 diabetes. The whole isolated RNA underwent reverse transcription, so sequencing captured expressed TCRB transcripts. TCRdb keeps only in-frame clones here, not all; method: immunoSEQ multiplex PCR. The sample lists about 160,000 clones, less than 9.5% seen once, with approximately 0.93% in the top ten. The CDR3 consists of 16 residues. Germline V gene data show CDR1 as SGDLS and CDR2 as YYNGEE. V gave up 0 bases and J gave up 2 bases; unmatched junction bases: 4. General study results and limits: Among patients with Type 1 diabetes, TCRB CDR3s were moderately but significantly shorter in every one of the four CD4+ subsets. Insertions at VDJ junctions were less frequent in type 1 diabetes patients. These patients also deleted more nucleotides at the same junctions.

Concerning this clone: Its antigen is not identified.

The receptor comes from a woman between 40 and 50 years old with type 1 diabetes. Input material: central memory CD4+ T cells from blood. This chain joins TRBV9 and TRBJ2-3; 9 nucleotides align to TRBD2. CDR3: CASSVGGRGYTDTQYF. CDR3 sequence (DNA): TGTGCCAGCAGCGTAGGCGGGAGGGGTTACACAGATACGCAGTATTTT.